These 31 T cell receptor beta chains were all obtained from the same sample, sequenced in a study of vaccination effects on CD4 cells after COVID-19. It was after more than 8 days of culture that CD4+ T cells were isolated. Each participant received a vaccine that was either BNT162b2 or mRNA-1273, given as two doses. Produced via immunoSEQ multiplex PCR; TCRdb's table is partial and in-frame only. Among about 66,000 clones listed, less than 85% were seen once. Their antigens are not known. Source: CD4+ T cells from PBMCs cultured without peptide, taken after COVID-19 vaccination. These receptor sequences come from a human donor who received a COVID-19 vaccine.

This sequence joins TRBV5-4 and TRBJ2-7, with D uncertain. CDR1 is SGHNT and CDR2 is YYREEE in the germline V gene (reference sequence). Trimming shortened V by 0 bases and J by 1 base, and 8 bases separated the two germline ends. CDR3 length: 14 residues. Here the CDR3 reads CASSLDPDSYEQYV. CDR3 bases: TGTGCCAGCAGCTTGGATCCAGATTCCTACGAGCAGTACGTC.

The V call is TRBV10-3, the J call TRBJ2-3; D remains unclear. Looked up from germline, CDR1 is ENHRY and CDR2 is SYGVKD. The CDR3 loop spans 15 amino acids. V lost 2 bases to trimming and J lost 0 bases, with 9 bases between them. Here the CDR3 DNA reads TGTGCCATCAGTGAGATTCTTGGTAGCACAGATACGCAGTATTTT. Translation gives CAISEILGSTDTQYF.

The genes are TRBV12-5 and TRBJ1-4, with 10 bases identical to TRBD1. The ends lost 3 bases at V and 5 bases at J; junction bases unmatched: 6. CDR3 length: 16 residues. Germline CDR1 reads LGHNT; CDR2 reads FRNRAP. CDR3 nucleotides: TGTGCTAGTGGTTTTGCCTGGGACAGGGGAAATGAAAAACTGTTTTTT. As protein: CASGFAWDRGNEKLFF. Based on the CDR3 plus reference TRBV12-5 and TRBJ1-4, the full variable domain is DARVTQTPRHKVTEMGQEVTMRCQPILGHNTVFWYRQTMMQGLELLAYFRNRAPLDDSGMPKDRFSAEMPDATLATLKIQPSEPRDSAVYFCASGFAWDRGNEKLFFGSGTQLSVL.

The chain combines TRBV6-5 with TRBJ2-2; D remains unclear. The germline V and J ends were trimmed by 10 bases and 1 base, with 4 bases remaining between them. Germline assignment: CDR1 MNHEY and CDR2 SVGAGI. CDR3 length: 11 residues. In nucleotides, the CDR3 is TGTGCCACTGGGAACACCGGGGAGCTGTTTTTT. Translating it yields CATGNTGELFF.

CDR3 sequence (DNA): TGTGCCAGCAGCCAAGGATTCGGCGGAAGACAGACTGAAGCTTTCTTT. It translates to CASSQGFGGRQTEAFF. This chain joins TRBV3-1 (or the pseudogene TRBV3-2) and TRBJ1-1; tentatively, D is TRBD1 (5 bases). Trimming cost V 1 base and J 5 bases, with 17 bases left between them. Germline V gene sequence: CDR1 LGHDT, CDR2 YNNKEL (reference sequence). The CDR3 extends over 16 amino acids.

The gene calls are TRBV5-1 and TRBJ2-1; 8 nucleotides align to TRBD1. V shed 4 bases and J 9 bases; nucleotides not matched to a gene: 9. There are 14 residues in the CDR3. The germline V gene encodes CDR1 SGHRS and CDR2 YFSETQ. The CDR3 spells CASSPDRVVIEQFF. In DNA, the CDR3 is TGCGCCAGCAGCCCGGACAGGGTGGTAATTGAGCAGTTCTTC.

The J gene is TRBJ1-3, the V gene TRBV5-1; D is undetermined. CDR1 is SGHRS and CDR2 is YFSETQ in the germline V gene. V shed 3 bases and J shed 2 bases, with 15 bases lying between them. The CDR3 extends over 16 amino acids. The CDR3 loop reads CASSSVPYGAGNTIYF. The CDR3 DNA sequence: TGCGCCAGCAGCTCAGTGCCTTACGGAGCTGGAAACACCATATATTTT.

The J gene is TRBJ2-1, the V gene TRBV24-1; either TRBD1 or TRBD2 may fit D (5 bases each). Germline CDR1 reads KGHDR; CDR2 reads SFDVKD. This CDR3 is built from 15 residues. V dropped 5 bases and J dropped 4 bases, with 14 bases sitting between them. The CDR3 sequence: CATSAAGAIYNEQFF. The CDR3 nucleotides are TGTGCCACCAGTGCCGCCGGGGCTATTTACAATGAGCAGTTCTTC.

CDR3 region: CANGTDTGELFF. The CDR3 coding sequence is TGTGCCAACGGGACAGACACCGGGGAGCTGTTTTTT. The chain recombines TRBV7-9 with TRBJ2-2; the match to TRBD1 covers 7 bases. The germline V gene encodes CDR1 SEHNR and CDR2 FQNEAQ (reference sequence). The junction had 2 bases not matched to a gene; V was cut back by 10 bases and J by 3 bases. The CDR3 loop spans 12 amino acids.

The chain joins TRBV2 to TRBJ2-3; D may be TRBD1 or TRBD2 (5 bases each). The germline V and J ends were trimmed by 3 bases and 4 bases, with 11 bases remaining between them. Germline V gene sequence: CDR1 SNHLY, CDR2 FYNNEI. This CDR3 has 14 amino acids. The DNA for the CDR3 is TGTGCCAGCAGTGAGCAGGGCGGGTCAGATACGCAGTATTTT. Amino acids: CASSEQGGSDTQYF.

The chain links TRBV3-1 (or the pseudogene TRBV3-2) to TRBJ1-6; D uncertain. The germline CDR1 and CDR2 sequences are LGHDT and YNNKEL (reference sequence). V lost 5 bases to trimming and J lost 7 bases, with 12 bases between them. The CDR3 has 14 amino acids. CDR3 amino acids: CASSSRNGNSPLHF. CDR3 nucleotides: TGTGCCAGCAGCTCCCGAAACGGAAATTCACCCCTCCACTTT.

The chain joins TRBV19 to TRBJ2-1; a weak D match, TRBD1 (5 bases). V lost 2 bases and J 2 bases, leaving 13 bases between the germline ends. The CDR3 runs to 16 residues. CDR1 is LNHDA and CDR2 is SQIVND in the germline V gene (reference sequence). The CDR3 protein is CASSIPPGHTYNEQFF. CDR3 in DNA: TGTGCCAGTAGTATACCCCCCGGACATACCTACAATGAGCAGTTCTTC.

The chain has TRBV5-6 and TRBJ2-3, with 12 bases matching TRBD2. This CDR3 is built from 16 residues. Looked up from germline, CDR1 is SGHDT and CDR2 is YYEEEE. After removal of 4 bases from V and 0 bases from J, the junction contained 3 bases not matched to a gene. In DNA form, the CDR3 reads TGTGCCAGCAGCCGACTAGCGGGGGCTAGCACAGATACGCAGTATTTT. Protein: CASSRLAGASTDTQYF.

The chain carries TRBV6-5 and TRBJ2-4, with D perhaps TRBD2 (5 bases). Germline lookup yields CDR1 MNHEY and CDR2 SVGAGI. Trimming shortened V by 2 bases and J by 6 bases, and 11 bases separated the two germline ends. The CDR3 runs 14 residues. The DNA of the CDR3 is TGTGCCAGCAGTTACCGGAGAGGGAGAAACATTCAGTACTTC. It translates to CASSYRRGRNIQYF.

This CDR3 is CASSLADRGSYEQYV. CDR3 DNA sequence: TGTGCCAGCAGCTTAGCCGACAGGGGATCTTACGAGCAGTACGTC. V usage is TRBV7-9 and J usage is TRBJ2-7; the match to TRBD1 covers 8 bases. This CDR3 spans 15 amino acids. Trimming cost V 0 bases and J 4 bases; bases outside gene matches: 5. Germline values: CDR1 SEHNR, CDR2 FQNEAQ (reference sequence).

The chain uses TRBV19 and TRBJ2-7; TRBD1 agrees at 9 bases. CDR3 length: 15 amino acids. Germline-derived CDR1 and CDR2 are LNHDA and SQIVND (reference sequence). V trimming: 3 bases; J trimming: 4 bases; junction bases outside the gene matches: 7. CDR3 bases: TGTGCCAGTAGTATTGGTGGACAGGGGCATTACGAGCAGTACGTC. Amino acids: CASSIGGQGHYEQYV.

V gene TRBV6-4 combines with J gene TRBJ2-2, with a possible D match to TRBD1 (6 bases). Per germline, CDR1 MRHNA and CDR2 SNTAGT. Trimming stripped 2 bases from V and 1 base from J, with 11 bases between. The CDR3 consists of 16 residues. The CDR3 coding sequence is TGTGCCAGCAGTGACCAACCGGGACAGAACACCGGGGAGCTGTTTTTT. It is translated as CASSDQPGQNTGELFF.

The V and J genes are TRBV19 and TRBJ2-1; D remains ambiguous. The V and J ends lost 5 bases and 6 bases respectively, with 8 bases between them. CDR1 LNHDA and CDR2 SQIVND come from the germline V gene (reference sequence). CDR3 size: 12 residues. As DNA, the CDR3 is TGTGCCAGTAGTCAGCCCCCCAATGAGCAGTTCTTC. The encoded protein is CASSQPPNEQFF. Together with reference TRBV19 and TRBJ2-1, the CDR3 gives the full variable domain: DGGITQSPKYLFRKEGQNVTLSCEQNLNHDAMYWYRQDPGQGLRLIYYSQIVNDFQKGDIAEGYSVSREKKESFPLTVTSAQKNPTAFYLCASSQPPNEQFFGPGTRLTVL.

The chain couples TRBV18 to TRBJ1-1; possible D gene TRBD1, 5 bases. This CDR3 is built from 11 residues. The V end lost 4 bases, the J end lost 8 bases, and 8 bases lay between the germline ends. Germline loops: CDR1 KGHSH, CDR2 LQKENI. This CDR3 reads CASSQDIEAFF. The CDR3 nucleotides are TGTGCCAGCTCACAGGACATCGAAGCTTTCTTT.

This CDR3 reads CASSYSVAGGLWYF. Written as DNA, the CDR3 is TGTGCCAGCAGTTACTCGGTAGCGGGGGGGCTTTGGTACTTC. This chain joins TRBV6-2 or TRBV6-3 and TRBJ2-4, with 11 bases identical to TRBD2. The ends lost 0 bases at V and 15 bases at J; junction bases unmatched: 7. The CDR3 sequence is 14 residues long. Germline CDR1 is MNHEY and CDR2 is SVGEGT.

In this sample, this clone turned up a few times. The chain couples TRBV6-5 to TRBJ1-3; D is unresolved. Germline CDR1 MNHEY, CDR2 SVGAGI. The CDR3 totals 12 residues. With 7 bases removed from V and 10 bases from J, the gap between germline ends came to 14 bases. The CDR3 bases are TGTGCCAGCACCCCGGACGGGTCGACCATATATTTT. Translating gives CASTPDGSTIYF.

CDR3 nucleotide sequence: TGCGCCAGCAGCCCGACTAGCGGGGGGTCCACAGATACGCAGTATTTT. Its protein is CASSPTSGGSTDTQYF. The chain couples TRBV5-1 to TRBJ2-3, with 13 bases matching TRBD2. V shed 4 bases, J shed 2 bases, and the junction held 4 bases outside the gene matches. This CDR3 has 16 residues. In germline, CDR1 is SGHRS, CDR2 YFSETQ. Based on the CDR3 plus reference TRBV5-1 and TRBJ2-3, the full variable domain is KAGVTQTPRYLIKTRGQQVTLSCSPISGHRSVSWYQQTPGQGLQFLFEYFSETQRNKGNFPGRFSGRQFSNSRSEMNVSTLELGDSALYLCASSPTSGGSTDTQYFGPGTRLTVL.

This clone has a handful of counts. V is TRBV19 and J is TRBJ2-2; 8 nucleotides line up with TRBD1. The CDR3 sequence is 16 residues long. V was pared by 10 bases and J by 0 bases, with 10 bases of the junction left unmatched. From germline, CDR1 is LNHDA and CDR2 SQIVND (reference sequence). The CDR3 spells CATPSGGGTNTGELFF. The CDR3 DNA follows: TGTGCCACCCCCTCAGGGGGCGGGACGAACACCGGGGAGCTGTTTTTT.

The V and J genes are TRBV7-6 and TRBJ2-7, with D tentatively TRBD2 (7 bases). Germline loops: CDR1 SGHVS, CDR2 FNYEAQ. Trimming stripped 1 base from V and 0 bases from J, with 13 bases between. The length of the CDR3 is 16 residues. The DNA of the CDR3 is TGTGCCAGCAGCTTAGTGGCGGGGGCGAGCTCCTACGAGCAGTACGTC. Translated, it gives CASSLVAGASSYEQYV.

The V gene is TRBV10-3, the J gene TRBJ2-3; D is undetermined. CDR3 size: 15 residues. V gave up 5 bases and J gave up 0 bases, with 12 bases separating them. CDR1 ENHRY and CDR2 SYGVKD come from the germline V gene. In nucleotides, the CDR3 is TGTGCCATCAGTCTCTCGATGTTGAGCACAGATACGCAGTATTTT. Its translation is CAISLSMLSTDTQYF.

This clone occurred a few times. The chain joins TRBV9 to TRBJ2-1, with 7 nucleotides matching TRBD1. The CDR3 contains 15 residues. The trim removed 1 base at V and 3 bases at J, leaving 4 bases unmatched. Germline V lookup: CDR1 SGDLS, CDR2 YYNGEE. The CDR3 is CASSVSGQNYNEQFF. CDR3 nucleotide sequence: TGTGCCAGCAGCGTATCGGGACAGAACTACAATGAGCAGTTCTTC.

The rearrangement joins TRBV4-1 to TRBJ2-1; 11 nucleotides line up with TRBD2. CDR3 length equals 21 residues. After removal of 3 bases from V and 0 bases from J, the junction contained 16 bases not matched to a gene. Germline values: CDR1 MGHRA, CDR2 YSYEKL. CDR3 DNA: TGCGCCAGCAGCCACAACAAAGGGGGTAGCGGGGGGGCCTTCTCCTACAATGAGCAGTTCTTC. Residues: CASSHNKGGSGGAFSYNEQFF.

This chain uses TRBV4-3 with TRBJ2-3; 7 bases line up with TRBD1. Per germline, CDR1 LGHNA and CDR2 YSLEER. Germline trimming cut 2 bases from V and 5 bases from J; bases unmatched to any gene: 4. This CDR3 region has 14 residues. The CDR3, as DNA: TGCGCCAGCAGCCAACAACAGGGGTTAGATACGCAGTATTTT. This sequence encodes CASSQQQGLDTQYF.

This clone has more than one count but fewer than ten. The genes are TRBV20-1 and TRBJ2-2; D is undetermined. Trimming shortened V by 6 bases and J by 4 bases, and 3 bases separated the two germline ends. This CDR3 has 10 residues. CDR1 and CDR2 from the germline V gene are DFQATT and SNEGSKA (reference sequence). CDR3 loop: CSATTGELFF. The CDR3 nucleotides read TGCAGTGCGACCACCGGGGAGCTGTTTTTT.

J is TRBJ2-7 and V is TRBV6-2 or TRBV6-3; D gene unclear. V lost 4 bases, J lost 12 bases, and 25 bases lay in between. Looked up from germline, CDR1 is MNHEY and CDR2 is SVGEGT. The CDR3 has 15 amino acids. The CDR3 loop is CASSLKSNSHLPPYV. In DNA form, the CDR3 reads TGTGCCAGCAGTTTGAAGAGCAACAGTCATCTCCCCCCGTACGTC.

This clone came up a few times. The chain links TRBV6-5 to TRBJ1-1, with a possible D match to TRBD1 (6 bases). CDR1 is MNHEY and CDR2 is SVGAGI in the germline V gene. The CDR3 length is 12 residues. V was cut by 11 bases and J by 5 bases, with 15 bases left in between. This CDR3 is CAFSNRETEAFF. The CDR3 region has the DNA TGTGCCTTCTCGAACAGGGAAACTGAAGCTTTCTTT.